These 17 T cell receptor beta chains were sequenced from one sample in a study of vaccination and CD4 T cells after COVID-19. At the Johns Hopkins FTIC core, DNA taken from cultured CD4+ T cells was sequenced by way of the Oncomine TCR Beta short-read assay. Via MiXCR, TCRdb re-called the PCR reads, giving one row per CDR3 protein. Of roughly 8,500 distinct CDR3 sequences in the sample, 55% to 75% were seen once. Described treatment: approximately 11-day PBMC culture with coronavirus spike peptide pools or control peptides (ViraFEST assay). These receptors are not linked to any known antigen. Material: CD4+ T cells from blood, cultured in vitro. These TCRs come from a human donor who had recovered from COVID-19.

The CDR3 protein is CASSLGAAGGDTQYF. CDR3 in DNA: TGTGCCAGCAGCTTAGGAGCGGCGGGAGGAGATACGCAGTATTTT. The chain has TRBV7-2 and TRBJ2-3, with 8 bases matching TRBD2. The CDR3 covers 15 residues. V was pared by 1 base and J by 5 bases, with 5 bases of the junction left unmatched. Germline CDR1 and CDR2: SGHTA and FQGNSA.

CDR3 amino acids: CASRNRGEQYF. In DNA form, the CDR3 reads TGTGCCAGCAGAAACAGGGGCGAGCAGTACTTC. The chain has TRBV6-1 and TRBJ2-7, with 7 nucleotides matching TRBD1. The junction had 2 bases not matched to a gene; V was cut back by 6 bases and J by 6 bases. The CDR3 totals 11 residues. CDR1 MNHNS and CDR2 SASEGT come from the germline V gene.

CDR3 amino acids: CASSLGYRDTQYF. CDR3 DNA: TGTGCCAGCAGCTTGGGGTACCGAGATACGCAGTATTTT. This rearrangement joins TRBV7-7 to TRBJ2-3; D unresolved. CDR3 length equals 13 residues. V dropped 3 bases and J dropped 5 bases, with 9 bases sitting between them. Germline V gene lookup returns CDR1 SSHAT and CDR2 FNYEAQ (reference sequence).

The rearrangement joins TRBV20-1 to TRBJ1-2, with a tentative D call TRBD1 (5 bases). V lost 5 bases and J lost 7, with 17 bases in between. The CDR3 extends over 13 amino acids. CDR1 is DFQATT, CDR2 SNEGSKA, per germline (reference sequence). CDR3 in DNA: TGCAGTGCTGAGTTGGGGGTTCGGTCTGGCTACACCTTC. Residues: CSAELGVRSGYTF.

The genes are TRBV10-3 and TRBJ2-5; D perhaps matches TRBD1 (6 bases). The CDR3 spans 13 residues. Per the germline V gene, CDR1 is ENHRY and CDR2 is SYGVKD. V dropped 5 bases and J dropped 4 bases, with 11 bases sitting between them. CDR3 region: CAISRTGLETQYF. Here the CDR3 DNA reads TGTGCCATCAGTCGAACAGGGTTAGAGACCCAGTACTTC.

This clonotype was picked up a small number of times. The rearrangement uses TRBV7-8 and TRBJ1-1, with TRBD1 matching over 10 bases. CDR3 length equals 15 residues. Looked up from germline, CDR1 is SGHVS and CDR2 is FQNEAQ. V dropped 2 bases and J dropped 4; count of bases not matched to a gene: 4. In DNA, the CDR3 is TGTGCCAGCAGCTTAACCCGACAGGGGGCCACTGAAGCTTTCTTT. Residues: CASSLTRQGATEAFF.

This clonotype was seen a handful of times. The V call is TRBV12-3 or TRBV12-4, the J call TRBJ1-1; 7 nucleotides match TRBD1. This CDR3 region has 15 residues. The V segment lost 2 bases and the J segment 0 bases; nucleotides outside the gene matches: 3. CDR3 nucleotide sequence: TGTGCCAGCAGTTTAAGTACAGGGGTGAACACTGAAGCTTTCTTT. Its protein is CASSLSTGVNTEAFF.

The V and J genes are TRBV20-1 and TRBJ1-6; the D gene is possibly TRBD1 (6 bases). V was clipped by 2 bases and J by 8 bases, with 16 bases between them. CDR3 length: 15 amino acids. In germline, CDR1 is DFQATT, CDR2 SNEGSKA (reference sequence). The CDR3 DNA reads TGCAGTGCTAGATGGCCCAACAGGGACCATTCACCCCTCCACTTT. This encodes CSARWPNRDHSPLHF.

V is TRBV2 and J is TRBJ2-3; TRBD2 is a possible D gene (6 bases). The germline V gene has CDR1 SNHLY and CDR2 FYNNEI. The CDR3 runs to 17 residues. The V and J ends lost 0 bases and 6 bases respectively, with 19 bases between them. CDR3 sequence (DNA): TGTGCCAGCAGTGAAGCGCTTGTGCGGGGCTACGGTGATACGCAGTATTTT. Encoded protein: CASSEALVRGYGDTQYF.

This clonotype came up once. The V call is TRBV10-2, the J call TRBJ2-2, with a possible D match to TRBD1 (5 bases). Germline lookup yields CDR1 WSHSY and CDR2 SAAADI. The length of the CDR3 is 16 residues. V dropped 3 bases and J dropped 6 bases, with 17 bases sitting between them. The CDR3 DNA sequence: TGCGCCAGCAGTGACCACCGGACATTAGGTGCCGGGGAGCTGTTTTTT. Translating it yields CASSDHRTLGAGELFF.

J is TRBJ1-2 and V is TRBV24-1, with a tentative D call TRBD1 (5 bases). Germline CDR1 is KGHDR and CDR2 is SFDVKD. The CDR3 is 14 amino acids. V was trimmed by 2 bases and J by 6 bases, leaving 12 bases between them. CDR3 loop: CATSDSPDIDGYTF. CDR3 nucleotide sequence: TGTGCCACCAGTGATTCGCCGGACATTGATGGCTACACCTTC.

DNA of the CDR3: TGTGCCAGCAGTTACTCAGGCGGAGGGTTCAATTCACCCCTCCACTTT. This codes for CASSYSGGGFNSPLHF. The genes are TRBV6-5 and TRBJ1-6; D unresolved. Trimming took off 0 bases at V and 7 bases at J, with 13 bases between the two ends. CDR1 MNHEY and CDR2 SVGAGI come from the germline V gene. This CDR3 is 16 amino acids long.

As for this clonotype: The CDR3 ends on some other residue instead of the conserved phenylalanine or tryptophan, so this is likely a read error. The V and J genes are TRBV27 and TRBJ1-1; perhaps TRBD1 as D (5 bases). The germline V gene has CDR1 MNHEY and CDR2 SMNVEV (reference sequence). The CDR3 totals 11 residues. The V end lost 8 bases, the J end lost 7 bases, and 11 bases lay between the germline ends. The CDR3 coding sequence is TGTGCCAGCCGGAGGGGAAGTGAAGCTTTCTTA. Amino acid sequence: CASRRGSEAFL.

The rearrangement joins TRBV10-3 to TRBJ1-2, with 8 nucleotides matching TRBD1. V lost 6 bases, J lost 1 base, and 10 bases stayed unmatched. CDR1 is ENHRY, CDR2 SYGVKD, per germline. The CDR3 loop spans 16 amino acids. The CDR3 nucleotides read TGTGCCATCAGGACCGACAGGGGAAGCTTTAACTATGGCTACACCTTC. It encodes CAIRTDRGSFNYGYTF.

The CDR3 sequence: CASSQEIPDEYRAGYGYTF. For the CDR3, the DNA is TGCGCCAGCAGCCAAGAGATCCCCGACGAGTATCGAGCAGGCTATGGCTACACCTTC. The genes are TRBV4-3 and TRBJ1-2; no firm D call. This CDR3 is 19 amino acids long. Germline loops: CDR1 LGHNA, CDR2 YSLEER. Trimming stripped 0 bases from V and 4 bases from J, with 24 bases between.

The chain combines TRBV28 with TRBJ2-6; D not certain. Germline lookup yields CDR1 MDHEN and CDR2 SYDVKM. Between the trimmed V and J ends, which lost 6 bases and 0 bases, there was a span of 3 bases. The CDR3 extends over 13 amino acids. CDR3: CASRGSGANVLTF. CDR3 nucleotides: TGTGCCAGCAGGGGCTCTGGGGCCAACGTCCTGACTTTC.

The chain links TRBV7-8 to TRBJ1-4, with TRBD1 identical over 11 bases. The germline V gene encodes CDR1 SGHVS and CDR2 FQNEAQ. V lost 2 bases, J lost 8 bases, and 7 bases stayed unmatched. The CDR3 runs to 16 residues. CDR3 sequence: CASSLKTGQGVEKLFF. The CDR3 nucleotides are TGTGCCAGCAGCTTAAAAACGGGACAGGGGGTGGAAAAACTGTTTTTT.